This TCR beta chain was sequenced for a study of blood T cell repertoires in COVID-19. As for the study in general: Spain, Italy and the United States supplied samples that represented acute and convalescent COVID-19. PBMCs, B-cell-depleted T cells, or T cells provided the cDNA or gDNA that made up the material.

Original processing notes: For nucleated cells, counts were estimated from reference gene primer amplification. Only in-frame clones appear in the TCRdb table, and some are missing; sequencing was by immunoSEQ multiplex PCR. Clone size and the V and J calls come from that table; the DNA yielded D and trimming. The table shows about 42,000 clones, with more than 60% occurring only once. V lost 2 bases, J lost 0 bases, and 13 bases stayed unmatched. The CDR3 sequence is 19 residues long. Germline CDR1 reads SGHRS; CDR2 reads YFSETQ. This rearrangement joins TRBV5-1 to TRBJ2-3; 9 nucleotides agree with TRBD2. Sequencing was carried out using peripheral blood. This clonotype was obtained from a woman in her 70s with acute or convalescent COVID-19. The CDR3 spells CASSLAPSGTLPSTDTQYF. In DNA, the CDR3 is TGCGCCAGCAGCTTAGCCCCTAGCGGGACACTTCCTAGCACAGATACGCAGTATTTT.